What follows is one T cell receptor beta chain and its context. Here immunoSEQ multiplex PCR was the method, and the copy in TCRdb shows in-frame clones only, minus some. The table records some 2,300 clones, 83% of them present only once. This record comes from a study of T cells in tumors and immune-related adverse events. This CDR3 comprises 12 residues. Trimming stripped 5 bases from V and 0 bases from J, with 7 bases between. Germline lookup yields CDR1 SQVTM and CDR2 ANQGSEA. This clonotype was obtained from a female donor with metastatic renal cell carcinoma. Specimen: tumor tissue, collected from a patient treated with anti-PD-1 therapy. V gene TRBV29-1 combines with J gene TRBJ1-1; D not resolved. Here the CDR3 reads CSVKVMNTEAFF. CDR3 nucleotide sequence: TGCAGCGTTAAGGTTATGAACACTGAAGCTTTCTTT.